A single sample gave rise to the 12 T cell receptor beta chains below, sequenced in a study of blood T cells in healthy people across ages. PCR was performed a second time for about 7 to 12 cycles using a sample-barcoded 5' primer and a J-beta primer mix. Each CDR3 protein gets one entry after TCRdb re-called the 5' RACE reads with MiXCR. The sample lists around 690,000 distinct CDR3 sequences, about 54% occurring once. Source material: blood. Receptors were obtained from a man aged 55-75 years in good health.

The V gene is TRBV7-8, the J gene TRBJ2-1; TRBD2 might be the D (7 bases). This CDR3 contains 15 residues. V lost 4 bases and J lost 3, with 13 bases in between. Germline CDR1 reads SGHVS; CDR2 reads FQNEAQ. CDR3 DNA: TGTGCCAGCAGCTCTAGGGGGGGGGTCTACAATGAGCAGTTCTTC. Translated: CASSSRGGVYNEQFF.

The rearrangement joins TRBV5-1 to TRBJ2-3; tentative D call: TRBD2 (6 bases). The CDR3 spans 16 residues. Germline assignment: CDR1 SGHRS and CDR2 YFSETQ. V lost 6 bases and J 2 bases, leaving 19 bases between the germline ends. CDR3 sequence (DNA): TGCGCCAGCAAACTTCAAACGGCGGGGTTCACAGATACGCAGTATTTT. This translates into CASKLQTAGFTDTQYF.

The CDR3 is CASSRGRQNEQFF. As DNA, the CDR3 is TGCGCCAGCAGCCGGGGACGCCAAAATGAGCAGTTCTTC. The chain recombines TRBV5-1 with TRBJ2-1; the D call may be TRBD1 or TRBD2 (5 bases each). V was trimmed by 4 bases and J by 7 bases, leaving 12 bases between them. The CDR3 totals 13 residues. The germline V gene encodes CDR1 SGHRS and CDR2 YFSETQ.

The chain employs TRBV7-2 and TRBJ1-4, with D perhaps TRBD1 (6 bases). Germline assignment: CDR1 SGHTA and CDR2 FQGNSA. V lost 6 bases and J lost 4, with 15 bases in between. The CDR3 loop spans 15 amino acids. The CDR3 loop is CASSILGQNNEKLFF. Written as DNA, the CDR3 is TGTGCCAGCAGTATACTTGGACAGAATAATGAAAAACTGTTTTTT.

The gene calls are TRBV2 and TRBJ1-1; 8 nucleotides agree with TRBD1. CDR1 and CDR2 from the germline V gene are SNHLY and FYNNEI. Losses at the gene ends were 7 bases for V and 0 bases for J; bases not matched to a gene: 4. CDR3 length: 14 residues. The DNA for the CDR3 is TGTGCCAGCATCGGGACAGGAGTGAACACTGAAGCTTTCTTT. It codes for CASIGTGVNTEAFF.

This chain joins TRBV29-1 and TRBJ2-6; D might be TRBD1 or TRBD2, each matching 6 bases. V lost 4 bases to trimming and J lost 0 bases, with 13 bases between them. Looked up from germline, CDR1 is SQVTM and CDR2 is ANQGSEA. The CDR3 totals 16 residues. CDR3 sequence: CSVGRDTHSGANVLTF. The DNA for the CDR3 is TGCAGCGTTGGGAGGGACACCCACTCTGGGGCCAACGTCCTGACTTTC.

This clonotype was observed at least ten times. This sequence may be a read error, since a much larger clone differs from it by one base. The genes are TRBV4-1 and TRBJ2-5; 7 nucleotides match TRBD2. CDR3 length: 15 residues. Trimming cost V 1 base and J 11 bases; bases outside gene matches: 13. The germline CDR1 and CDR2 sequences are MGHRA and YSYEKL. The CDR3 DNA reads TGCGCCAGCAGCCAAGCGGGGGGTTTGATGGATGAGCAGTACTTC. This encodes CASSQAGGLMDEQYF.

The gene calls are TRBV15 and TRBJ2-1, with 7 bases lining up with TRBD2. The CDR3 extends over 15 amino acids. CDR1 is LNHNV and CDR2 is YYDKDF in the germline V gene (reference sequence). V gave up 1 base and J gave up 5 bases; unmatched junction bases: 5. The CDR3 spells CATSRAAGAHNEQFF. The CDR3 nucleotides are TGTGCCACCAGCAGAGCTGCGGGAGCACACAATGAGCAGTTCTTC. Combining the CDR3 with reference TRBV15 and TRBJ2-1 gives the whole variable domain DAMVIQNPRYQVTQFGKPVTLSCSQTLNHNVMYWYQQKSSQAPKLLFHYYDKDFNNEADTPDNFQSRRPNTSFCFLDIRSPGLGDTAMYLCATSRAAGAHNEQFFGPGTRLTVL.

The CDR3 bases are TGTGCCAGCAGTGGACTAGCGGGGGCTAGGTACGAGCAGTACTTC. It is translated as CASSGLAGARYEQYF. The chain combines TRBV12-3 or TRBV12-4 with TRBJ2-7; 13 positions agree with TRBD2. J gave up 4 bases and V 5 bases, and 5 bases lay outside the gene matches. This CDR3 is built from 15 residues.

The sample holds a few counts of this clonotype. The chain couples TRBV20-1 to TRBJ2-5; 11 nucleotides agree with TRBD2. Germline V lookup: CDR1 DFQATT, CDR2 SNEGSKA (reference sequence). Losses at the gene ends were 6 bases for V and 5 bases for J; bases not matched to a gene: 5. The CDR3 consists of 13 residues. CDR3 nucleotide sequence: TGCAGTGCACGTAGCGGGGGGGTGGAGACCCAGTACTTC. Encoded protein: CSARSGGVETQYF.

This clonotype appeared a few times. J is TRBJ2-6 and V is TRBV10-3; no clear D gene. The V end was cut by 3 bases, the J end by 4 bases, with 16 bases between. Germline V CDR1 and CDR2: ENHRY, SYGVKD. The CDR3 consists of 17 residues. CDR3 nucleotide sequence: TGTGCCATCAGTGACTGGGCGTCCACGGGCGGGGCCAACGTCCTGACTTTC. Translation: CAISDWASTGGANVLTF.

The chain couples TRBV21-1 to TRBJ1-1. TRBV21-1 is reported as a pseudogene. The CDR3 consists of 15 residues. Written as DNA, the CDR3 is TGTGCCAGCAGCAACGAGACACGTAGGAACACTGAAGCTTTCTTT. Translated: CASSNETRRNTEAFF.